This TCR beta chain was identified in a study of shared clonotypes between healthy human individuals. Germline V gene data show CDR1 as SQVTM and CDR2 as ANQGSEA. Trimming took 7 bases from V and 6 from J; bases not matched to a gene: 1. CDR3 size: 11 residues. Produced via immunoSEQ multiplex PCR; TCRdb's table is partial and in-frame only. Of roughly 2,500,000 clones listed, approximately 93% were seen once; the top ten hold approximately 0.36%. Sequenced input: naive CD4+ T cells from PBMCs. The sample's subset: CD45RA+ positively selected. The J gene is TRBJ2-1, the V gene TRBV29-1, with 9 bases identical to TRBD1. The receptor was derived from a man aged 18 to 30 in good health. Some clones in this sample may be carry-over from other donors' samples. CDR3: CSAQGANEQFF. As DNA, the CDR3 is TGCAGCGCACAGGGGGCCAATGAGCAGTTCTTC.